Below are 6 T cell receptor beta chains sequenced from a single sample in a study of blood T cell repertoires in COVID-19. The protocol was immunoSEQ multiplex PCR, while the TCRdb copy is restricted to in-frame clones and leaves out a portion. The profile shows about 120,000 clones, around nine tenths of them singletons. Sequencing was carried out using peripheral blood. The source of these receptors is a woman aged 45-60 years with acute or convalescent COVID-19.

The chain carries TRBV3-1 (or the pseudogene TRBV3-2) and TRBJ2-2; 10 nucleotides align to TRBD2. Germline assignment: CDR1 LGHDT and CDR2 YNNKEL (reference sequence). The V and J ends lost 0 bases and 5 bases, in that order; junction bases with no gene match: 3. The CDR3 contains 16 residues. The CDR3, as DNA: TGTGCCAGCAGCCAAGATCTAGCGGGAGTTACCGGGGAGCTGTTTTTT. Translated: CASSQDLAGVTGELFF.

This chain links TRBV7-9 with TRBJ1-1; D is undetermined. The CDR3 runs 9 residues. The ends were cut back, 10 bases at V and 3 bases at J, with 3 bases in the middle. Per the germline V gene, CDR1 is SEHNR and CDR2 is FQNEAQ (reference sequence). CDR3 loop: CATDTEAFF. In nucleotides, the CDR3 is TGTGCCACTGACACTGAAGCTTTCTTT.

The chain couples TRBV2 to TRBJ2-7; a weak D match, TRBD1 (5 bases). Germline lookup yields CDR1 SNHLY and CDR2 FYNNEI. Between the trimmed V and J ends, which lost 5 bases and 6 bases, there was a span of 11 bases. CDR3 length equals 12 residues. CDR3 DNA: TGTGCCAGCAGTCTCCCCCAGGGCGAGCAGTACTTC. Translated, it gives CASSLPQGEQYF.

J is TRBJ1-6 and V is TRBV12-3 or TRBV12-4; unclear D gene. This CDR3 spans 13 amino acids. Deletions cut 3 bases from V and 10 bases from J, with 10 bases between. CDR3 in DNA: TGTGCCAGCAGTTTTACGGGTGGATCACCCCTCCACTTT. Translation gives CASSFTGGSPLHF.

This clone was recorded once. This chain joins TRBV9 and TRBJ1-6, with 9 positions matching TRBD1. CDR1 and CDR2 (germline): SGDLS, YYNGEE. This CDR3 is 15 amino acids long. V lost 4 bases, J lost 6 bases, and 5 bases stayed unmatched. The CDR3 DNA reads as TGTGCCAGCAGCTCCCAGGGACAGGGTAATTCACCCCTCCACTTT. It encodes CASSSQGQGNSPLHF.

V usage is TRBV2 and J usage is TRBJ1-1, with unresolved D. Germline-derived CDR1 and CDR2 are SNHLY and FYNNEI. V lost 5 bases, J lost 11 bases, and 9 bases lay in between. The CDR3 runs 10 residues. The CDR3 sequence is CASSLSGAFF. CDR3 in DNA: TGTGCCAGCAGTCTCTCGGGGGCTTTCTTT.